These T cell receptor beta chains were read from a single sample in a study of T cell responses to AZD1222 COVID-19 vaccine. The data were produced by immunoSEQ multiplex PCR, yet TCRdb's version contains in-frame clones alone and is incomplete. The sample yields around 190,000 clones, around 94% seen once. The specimen comprised peripheral blood, sampled 28 days after the second AZD1222 dose. Every receptor here comes from an adult who received the AZD1222 COVID-19 vaccine. Each CDR3 is given with its conserved first and last residue. Each record gives: J gene, clone size, D gene, V gene, CDR3 DNA, CDR3 protein. D genes are given only for firm matches. Expanded clones get a size class; other rows say once, few or many, or leave the size out.

TRBJ1-5 . . TRBV4-2 TGTGCCAGCAGCCAAGATGCCGCAGGGTGGGGTCAGCCCCAGCATTTT CASSQDAAGWGQPQHF
TRBJ1-1 . TRBD1 TRBV2 TGTGCCAGCCTGGACAGGGGGAGTCCTGAAGCTTTCTTT CASLDRGSPEAFF
TRBJ1-2 . . TRBV28 TGTGCCAGCAGCCCGAAAAACTATGGCTACACCTTC CASSPKNYGYTF
TRBJ2-7 . . TRBV11-2 TGTGCCAGCCGCTTCGGAGGGCGACAGGATTGGTACGAGCAGTACTTC CASRFGGRQDWYEQYF
TRBJ2-1 . TRBD2 TRBV29-1 TGCAGCATGGTCGGACTAGCGGGAGGACAGGGGTCCTACAATGAGCAGTTCTTC CSMVGLAGGQGSYNEQFF
TRBJ1-5 . . TRBV9 TGTGCCAGCAGCGTAGAAGGTCAGCCCCAGCATTTT CASSVEGQPQHF
TRBJ2-4 . . TRBV19 TGTGCCAGTAGTGATCAAGCCCTAGCCAAAAACATTCAGTACTTC CASSDQALAKNIQYF
TRBJ1-5 . TRBD1 TRBV6-1 TGTGCCAGCAGTGAAGCTCAGGGGGATCAGCCCCAGCATTTT CASSEAQGDQPQHF
TRBJ2-7 . . TRBV5-6 TGTGCCAGCACCCGCAGGAAGATCTCCTACGAGCAGTACTTC CASTRRKISYEQYF
TRBJ2-7 once . TRBV19 TGTGCCACCGCGAAGGCACCGGGACCGCCCTCCTACGAGCAGTACTTC CATAKAPGPPSYEQYF
TRBJ2-7 . . TRBV6-5 TGTGCCAGCAGTTATTCGGTTTTAAGCTCCTACGAGCAGTACTTC CASSYSVLSSYEQYF
TRBJ1-6 . TRBD1 TRBV27 TGTGCCAGCAGTTTTCGGCCGTCCGGGACAGGGTATATCGATTCACCCCTCCACTTT CASSFRPSGTGYIDSPLHF
TRBJ1-6 . . TRBV27 TGTGCCAGCAGACCTGGCCCGGGACGGTATAATTCACCCCTCCACTTT CASRPGPGRYNSPLHF
TRBJ1-5 . TRBD1 TRBV19 TGTGCCAGTAGCCCGACAGGGGGACGGAATCAGCCCCAGCATTTT CASSPTGGRNQPQHF
TRBJ1-5 . . TRBV19 TGTGCCAGTAGATCCAGTCTCAATCAGCCCCAGCATTTT CASRSSLNQPQHF
TRBJ1-5 . . TRBV28 TGTGCCAGCAGTTACAGGGTAAGCAATCAGCCCCAGCATTTT CASSYRVSNQPQHF
TRBJ1-5 . TRBD1 TRBV5-6 TGTGCCAGCAGCTTGGGACCTGGGACAGGGGATCAGCCCCAGCATTTT CASSLGPGTGDQPQHF
TRBJ1-5 . . TRBV24-1 TGTGCCACCAGTGAAAGTGGGGCGAAAAGGACGTATAGCAATCAGCCCCAGCATTTT CATSESGAKRTYSNQPQHF
TRBJ1-6 . . TRBV3-1/TRBV3-2 TGTGCCAGCAGCCAAGTGGGACTAGATAATTCACCCCTCCACTTT CASSQVGLDNSPLHF
TRBJ1-1 . TRBD1 TRBV7-9 TGTGCCAGCAGCTGGGACAGAGAATTGCTGAACACTGAAGCTTTCTTT CASSWDRELLNTEAFF
TRBJ2-7 . . TRBV24-1 TGTGCCACCAGTGATCCTGACAGCTACGAGCAGTACTTC CATSDPDSYEQYF
TRBJ2-3 . TRBD2 TRBV25-1 TGTGCCAGCAGTACTAGCGGGGCGAGCACAGATACGCAGTATTTT CASSTSGASTDTQYF
TRBJ2-3 once TRBD1 TRBV19 TGTGCCAGTAAAGAGACAGGGCTTAGCACAGATACGCAGTATTTT CASKETGLSTDTQYF
TRBJ1-2 few TRBD1 TRBV19 TGTGCCAGTAGTATGGACAGGGTGTCTGCAAGTTACTATGGCTACACCTTC CASSMDRVSASYYGYTF
TRBJ1-6 . . TRBV6-5 TGTGCCAGCAGTTCGGACAGAACGCTCTATAATTCACCCCTCCACTTT CASSSDRTLYNSPLHF
TRBJ1-1 . . TRBV29-1 TGCAGCGTTGAAATTCGGGCCGACGTGCCTTTCTTT CSVEIRADVPFF
TRBJ2-7 . . TRBV2 TGTGCCAGGGGGCGGGGCCGGGAGCAGTACTTC CARGRGREQYF
TRBJ2-5 . TRBD2 TRBV7-6 TGTGCCAGCAGCAGTCCGGGACTAGTTTCCGAGACCCAGTACTTC CASSSPGLVSETQYF
TRBJ2-3 once . TRBV18 TGTGCCAGCTCACCAATAGCGGGAAGGGGGCCAGATACGCAGTATTTT CASSPIAGRGPDTQYF
TRBJ1-6 once . TRBV5-1 TGCGCCAGCAGCCAAGGGCAGGGTACTTCACCCCTCCACTTT CASSQGQGTSPLHF
TRBJ1-2 . . TRBV5-5 TGTGCCAGCTCTCGTACCGCGTCTACCTATGGCTACACCTTC CASSRTASTYGYTF
TRBJ1-2 . . TRBV7-2 TGTGCCAGCACCCTCGACAGCTATGGCTACACCTTC CASTLDSYGYTF
TRBJ2-6 . TRBD1 TRBV24-1 TGTGCCACCAGTGATAGACAGGGGAGCTCTGGGGCCAACGTCCTGACTTTC CATSDRQGSSGANVLTF
TRBJ2-5 . TRBD1 TRBV24-1 TGTGCCACCTCCTGGACAGGGAGAGAGACCCAGTACTTC CATSWTGRETQYF
TRBJ1-3 . . TRBV6-1 TGTGCCAGCAGTGAACGTAATCCGGGACGCTCTGGAAACACCATATATTTT CASSERNPGRSGNTIYF
TRBJ1-3 . . TRBV7-7 TGTGCCAGCAGCCCTACAATCTCTGGAAACACCATATATTTT CASSPTISGNTIYF
TRBJ1-1 . . TRBV13 TGTGCCAGCAGTGAAGAGGGATGGACTGAAGCTTTCTTT CASSEEGWTEAFF